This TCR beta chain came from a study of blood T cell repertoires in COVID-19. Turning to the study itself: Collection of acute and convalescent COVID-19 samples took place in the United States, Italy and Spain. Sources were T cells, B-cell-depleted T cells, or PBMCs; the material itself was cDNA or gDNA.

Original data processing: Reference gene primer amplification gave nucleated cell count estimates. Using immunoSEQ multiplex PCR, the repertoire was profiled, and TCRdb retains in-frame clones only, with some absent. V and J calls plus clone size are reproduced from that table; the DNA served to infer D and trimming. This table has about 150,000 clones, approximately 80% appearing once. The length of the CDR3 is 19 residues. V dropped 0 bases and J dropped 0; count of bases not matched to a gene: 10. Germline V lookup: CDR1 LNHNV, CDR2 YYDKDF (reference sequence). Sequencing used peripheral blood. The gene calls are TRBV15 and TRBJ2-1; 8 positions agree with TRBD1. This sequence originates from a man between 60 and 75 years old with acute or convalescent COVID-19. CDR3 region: CATSRDLRTGITSYNEQFF. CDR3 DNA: TGTGCCACCAGCAGAGATTTACGGACAGGGATAACCTCCTACAATGAGCAGTTCTTC.